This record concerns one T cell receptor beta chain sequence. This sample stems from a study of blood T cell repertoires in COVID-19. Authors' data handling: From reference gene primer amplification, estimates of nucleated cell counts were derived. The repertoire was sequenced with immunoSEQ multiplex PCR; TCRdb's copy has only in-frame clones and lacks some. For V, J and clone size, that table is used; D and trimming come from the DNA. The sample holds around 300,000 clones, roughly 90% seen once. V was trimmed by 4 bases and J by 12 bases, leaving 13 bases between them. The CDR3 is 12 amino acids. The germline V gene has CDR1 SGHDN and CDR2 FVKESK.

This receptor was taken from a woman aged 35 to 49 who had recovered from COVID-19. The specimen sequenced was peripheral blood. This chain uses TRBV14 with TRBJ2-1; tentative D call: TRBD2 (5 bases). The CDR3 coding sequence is TGTGCCAGCAGCCCCGGTGGGAGCGCGCAGTTCTTC. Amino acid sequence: CASSPGGSAQFF. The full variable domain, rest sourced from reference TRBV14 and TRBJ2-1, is EAGVTQFPSHSVIEKGQTVTLRCDPISGHDNLYWYRRVMGKEIKFLLHFVKESKQDESGMPNNRFLAERTGGTYSTLKVQPAELEDSGVYFCASSPGGSAQFFGPGTRLTVL.